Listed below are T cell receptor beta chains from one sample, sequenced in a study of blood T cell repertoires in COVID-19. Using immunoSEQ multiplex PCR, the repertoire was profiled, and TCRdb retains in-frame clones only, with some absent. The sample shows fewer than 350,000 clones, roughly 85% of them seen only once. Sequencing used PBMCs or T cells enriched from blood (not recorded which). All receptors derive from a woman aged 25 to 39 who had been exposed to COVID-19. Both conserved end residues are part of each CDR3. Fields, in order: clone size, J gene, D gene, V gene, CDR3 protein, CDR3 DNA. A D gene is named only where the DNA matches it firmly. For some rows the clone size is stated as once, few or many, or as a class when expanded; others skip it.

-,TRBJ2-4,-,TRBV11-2,CASSLASDTSKNIQYF,TGTGCCAGCAGCTTAGCCTCGGACACTTCTAAGAACATTCAGTACTTC
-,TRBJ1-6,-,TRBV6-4,CASSPEGNSPLHF,TGTGCCAGCAGTCCGGAGGGGAATTCACCCCTCCACTTT
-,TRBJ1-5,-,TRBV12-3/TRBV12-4,CASSPQDKEPQHF,TGTGCCAGCAGTCCCCAGGATAAGGAGCCCCAGCATTTT
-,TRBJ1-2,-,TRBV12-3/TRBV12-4,CASREGPSSGYTF,TGTGCCAGCAGGGAGGGACCCTCGAGCGGCTACACCTTC
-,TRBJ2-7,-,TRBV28,CASTTGNEQYF,TGTGCCAGCACCACAGGGAACGAGCAGTACTTC
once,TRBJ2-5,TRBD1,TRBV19,CASSDREETQYF,TGTGCCAGTAGTGACAGGGAAGAGACCCAGTACTTC
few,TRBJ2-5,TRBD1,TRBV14,CASSLGQVKETQYF,TGTGCCAGCAGCCTCGGACAGGTGAAGGAGACCCAGTACTTC
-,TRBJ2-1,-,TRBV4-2,CASSQDYDEQFF,TGTGCCAGCAGCCAAGACTACGATGAGCAGTTCTTC
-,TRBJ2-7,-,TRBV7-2,CASSSQGGSYEQYF,TGTGCCAGCAGCTCCCAGGGGGGCTCCTACGAGCAGTACTTC
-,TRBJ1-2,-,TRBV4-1,CASSQRTGNYGYTF,TGCGCCAGCAGCCAACGAACAGGGAACTATGGCTACACCTTC
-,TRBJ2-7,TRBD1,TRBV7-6,CASSYLLAGTGTYEQYF,TGTGCCAGCAGTTATCTACTTGCCGGGACAGGGACCTACGAGCAGTACTTC
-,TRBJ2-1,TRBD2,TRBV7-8,CASSGGVSGAYNEQFF,TGTGCCAGCAGCGGGGGTGTGAGCGGGGCCTACAATGAGCAGTTCTTC
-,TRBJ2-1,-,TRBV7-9,CASSLINSNEQFF,TGTGCCAGCAGCTTAATTAATTCGAATGAGCAGTTCTTC
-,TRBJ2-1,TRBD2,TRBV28,CASSAQIAGGGNEQFF,TGTGCCAGCAGTGCACAAATAGCGGGGGGCGGCAATGAGCAGTTCTTC
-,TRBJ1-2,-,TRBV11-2,CASTTSYGYTF,TGTGCCAGCACCACATCGTATGGCTACACCTTC
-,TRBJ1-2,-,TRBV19,CASSITTSTGNYGYTF,TGTGCCAGTAGTATAACAACCTCCACGGGGAACTATGGCTACACCTTC
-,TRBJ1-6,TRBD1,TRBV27,CASSLHRDRGWSPLHF,TGTGCCAGCAGCCTACACCGGGACAGGGGATGGTCACCCCTCCACTTT
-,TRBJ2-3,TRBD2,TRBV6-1,CASSDPRLAGADTQYF,TGTGCCAGCAGTGATCCCAGACTAGCGGGAGCAGATACGCAGTATTTT
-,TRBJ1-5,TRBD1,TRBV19,CASSSADRGLNQPQHF,TGTGCCAGTAGTTCAGCCGACAGGGGACTCAATCAGCCCCAGCATTTT
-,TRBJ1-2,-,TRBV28,CASSLVRGNYGYTF,TGTGCCAGCAGTTTGGTCCGGGGGAACTATGGCTACACCTTC
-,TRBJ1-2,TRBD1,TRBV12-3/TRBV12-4,CASSFGQDGYTF,TGTGCCAGCAGTTTCGGACAGGATGGCTACACCTTC
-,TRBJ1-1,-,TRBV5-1,CASSETKDTEAFF,TGCGCCAGCAGCGAGACAAAGGACACTGAAGCTTTCTTT
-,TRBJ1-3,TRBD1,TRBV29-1,CSVATGTTGNTIYF,TGCAGCGTCGCGACAGGGACGACTGGAAACACCATATATTTT
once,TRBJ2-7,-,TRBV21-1,CASSKVKEGVPYEQYF,TGTGCCAGCAGCAAAGTCAAAGAGGGGGTTCCCTACGAGCAGTACTTC
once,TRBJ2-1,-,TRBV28,CASRTRSYNEQFF,TGTGCCAGCAGGACGAGGTCCTACAATGAGCAGTTCTTC
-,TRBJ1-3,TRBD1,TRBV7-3,CASSSQGASGNTIYF,TGTGCCAGCAGCTCACAGGGGGCTTCTGGAAACACCATATATTTT